The T cell receptor (beta chain) described here comes from a study of blood T cell repertoires in COVID-19. Study overall: Samples taken during acute and convalescent COVID-19 were collected in the United States, Italy and Spain. PBMCs, B-cell-depleted T cells, or T cells provided the cDNA or gDNA that made up the material.

Per the study methods: Amplification with reference gene primers provided the estimates of nucleated cell counts. TCRdb keeps only in-frame clones here, not all; method: immunoSEQ multiplex PCR. V, J and clone size derive from that table, while D and trimming were established from the DNA sequence. The table lists about 180,000 clones, approximately 88% of them singletons. Germline values: CDR1 MDHEN, CDR2 SYDVKM. The ends lost 4 bases at V and 11 bases at J; junction bases unmatched: 8. This CDR3 is built from 13 residues. J is TRBJ2-1 and V is TRBV28, with 7 nucleotides matching TRBD1. Material: peripheral blood. The clonotype originates from a woman under 40 with acute or convalescent COVID-19. CDR3 region: CASSSTGPSQQFF. The DNA of the CDR3 is TGTGCCAGCAGTTCGACAGGGCCCAGCCAGCAGTTCTTC.